Listed below are T cell receptor beta chains from one sample, sequenced in a study of T-cell memory formation after mild COVID-19. Via MiXCR, TCRdb re-called the 5' RACE reads, giving one row per CDR3 protein. Of roughly 400,000 distinct CDR3 sequences detected, roughly 24% appear once; the ten largest clones hold 7% to 9.5%. Input material: PBMCs or a T cell subset sorted from them (not recorded which). The receptors stem from an adult woman who had mild COVID-19 (a few samples of this study predate the infection). Cell type and time point are not known. The CDR3 runs from the conserved cysteine through the conserved F or W. D genes are given only for firm matches. Clone size is given for some rows only: seen once, a few or many times, or a class if the clone is expanded.

d_gene: TRBD1
j_gene: TRBJ1-2
v_gene: TRBV7-9
abundance: few
CDR3nt: TGTGCCAGCAGCGAGCGCAGGGGGAATAACTATGGCTACACCTTC
CDR3aa: CASSERRGNNYGYTF

d_gene: TRBD1
j_gene: TRBJ2-1
v_gene: TRBV24-1
abundance: many
CDR3nt: TGTGCCACCAGTGATCCAGGACAGGGGAGGAATGAGCAGTTCTTC
CDR3aa: CATSDPGQGRNEQFF

d_gene: NA
j_gene: TRBJ2-2
v_gene: TRBV6-5
abundance: few
CDR3nt: TGTGCCAGCAGTTCGGACAGTTCGAACACCGGGGAGCTGTTTTTT
CDR3aa: CASSSDSSNTGELFF

d_gene: NA
j_gene: TRBJ1-1
v_gene: TRBV5-1
abundance: few
CDR3nt: TGCGCCAGCAGCTTGGCGGGGGCTGCGAACACTGAAGCTTTCTTT
CDR3aa: CASSLAGAANTEAFF

d_gene: NA
j_gene: TRBJ2-7
v_gene: TRBV29-1
abundance: many
CDR3nt: TGCAGCGTTGAGGCTCAGCCCTACGAGCAGTACTTC
CDR3aa: CSVEAQPYEQYF

d_gene: NA
j_gene: TRBJ1-2
v_gene: TRBV20-1
abundance: NA
CDR3nt: TGCAGTGCTACCGGGAACCTCCTTGGGTATGGCTACACCTTC
CDR3aa: CSATGNLLGYGYTF

d_gene: NA
j_gene: TRBJ2-7
v_gene: TRBV6-2/TRBV6-3
abundance: NA
CDR3nt: TGTGCCAGCAGTTACTCACGGGACACCCCCTACGAGCAGTACTTC
CDR3aa: CASSYSRDTPYEQYF

d_gene: NA
j_gene: TRBJ2-7
v_gene: TRBV24-1
abundance: few
CDR3nt: TGTGCCACCAGTGACTCCAGGGAGCGGACCTACGAGCAGTACTTC
CDR3aa: CATSDSRERTYEQYF

d_gene: NA
j_gene: TRBJ1-1
v_gene: TRBV9
abundance: few
CDR3nt: TGTGCCAGCAGCCCCCAGGGACATATCACTGAAGCTTTCTTT
CDR3aa: CASSPQGHITEAFF

d_gene: NA
j_gene: TRBJ2-2
v_gene: TRBV7-8
abundance: NA
CDR3nt: TGTGCCAGCAGCTTACAGCTGAACACCGGGGAGCTGTTTTTT
CDR3aa: CASSLQLNTGELFF

d_gene: NA
j_gene: TRBJ1-2
v_gene: TRBV25-1
abundance: few
CDR3nt: TGTGCCAGCAGTGAATACGCGGAGAGCTATGGCTACACCTTC
CDR3aa: CASSEYAESYGYTF

d_gene: NA
j_gene: TRBJ2-3
v_gene: TRBV24-1
abundance: NA
CDR3nt: TGTGCCACCAGTGACACCCCCGGGAGCCCCAGCACAGATACGCAGTATTTT
CDR3aa: CATSDTPGSPSTDTQYF

d_gene: NA
j_gene: TRBJ2-2
v_gene: TRBV15
abundance: NA
CDR3nt: TGTGCCACCAGCAGACTAGCGCAGGTTACCGGGGAGCTGTTTTTT
CDR3aa: CATSRLAQVTGELFF

d_gene: NA
j_gene: TRBJ1-3
v_gene: TRBV12-3/TRBV12-4
abundance: few
CDR3nt: TGTGCCAGCATGGAGTCAGGGCGCCATGGAAACACCATATATTTT
CDR3aa: CASMESGRHGNTIYF

d_gene: NA
j_gene: TRBJ2-1
v_gene: TRBV7-9
abundance: few
CDR3nt: TGTGCCAGCAGCTTGGGGGTCGTTAAGGGGAATGAGCAGTTCTTC
CDR3aa: CASSLGVVKGNEQFF

d_gene: NA
j_gene: TRBJ2-7
v_gene: TRBV20-1
abundance: NA
CDR3nt: TGCAGTGCTAGAGATGTCGCAGGACCTTACGAGCAGTACTTC
CDR3aa: CSARDVAGPYEQYF

d_gene: NA
j_gene: TRBJ2-5
v_gene: TRBV21-1
abundance: few
CDR3nt: TGTGCCAGCAGCAAAGCACCGCGGGGGCCGCAAGAGACCCAGTACTTC
CDR3aa: CASSKAPRGPQETQYF

d_gene: NA
j_gene: TRBJ1-2
v_gene: TRBV5-1
abundance: NA
CDR3nt: TGCGCCAGCAGCTTGGTCGGGGGCGGATTTTATGGCTACACCTTC
CDR3aa: CASSLVGGGFYGYTF

d_gene: NA
j_gene: TRBJ1-1
v_gene: TRBV19
abundance: NA
CDR3nt: TGTGCCAGTACTCAAGAGGATGACAGGAGGAACACTGAAGCTTTCTTT
CDR3aa: CASTQEDDRRNTEAFF

d_gene: NA
j_gene: TRBJ1-2
v_gene: TRBV20-1
abundance: few
CDR3nt: TGCAGTGCTAGGAGAGGGGCGGATGGCTACACCTTC
CDR3aa: CSARRGADGYTF

d_gene: NA
j_gene: TRBJ1-2
v_gene: TRBV12-3/TRBV12-4
abundance: NA
CDR3nt: TGTGCCAGCAGTGTCGGTGCGAACTATGGCTACACCTTC
CDR3aa: CASSVGANYGYTF

d_gene: NA
j_gene: TRBJ2-7
v_gene: TRBV5-1
abundance: few
CDR3nt: TGCGCCAGCAGCGCGGAGGGGGATGTCTGGGACGAGCAGTACTTC
CDR3aa: CASSAEGDVWDEQYF

d_gene: NA
j_gene: TRBJ2-1
v_gene: TRBV5-1
abundance: many
CDR3nt: TGCGCCAGCAGCTTGGATAATGAGCAGTTCTTC
CDR3aa: CASSLDNEQFF

d_gene: TRBD1
j_gene: TRBJ2-3
v_gene: TRBV27
abundance: few
CDR3nt: TGTGCCAGCAGTTGGACAGGGCCCACAGATACGCAGTATTTT
CDR3aa: CASSWTGPTDTQYF

d_gene: NA
j_gene: TRBJ2-2
v_gene: TRBV10-3
abundance: few
CDR3nt: TGTGCCATCAGTGGCTCCCCGGGGAGCGGAGGGGAGCTGTTTTTT
CDR3aa: CAISGSPGSGGELFF

d_gene: NA
j_gene: TRBJ2-7
v_gene: TRBV7-9
abundance: few
CDR3nt: TGTGCCAGCAGCCTCTCGACTAGCTACGAGCAGTACTTC
CDR3aa: CASSLSTSYEQYF

d_gene: NA
j_gene: TRBJ2-3
v_gene: TRBV5-1
abundance: few
CDR3nt: TGCGCCAGCAGCTCTCCGGCAATCCTCCCCCACACAGATACGCAGTATTTT
CDR3aa: CASSSPAILPHTDTQYF

d_gene: TRBD1
j_gene: TRBJ1-5
v_gene: TRBV19
abundance: NA
CDR3nt: TGTGCCAGTAGTATTCTGACAGGGGTGAGGGATAGCAATCAGCCCCAGCATTTT
CDR3aa: CASSILTGVRDSNQPQHF

d_gene: TRBD1
j_gene: TRBJ1-3
v_gene: TRBV5-1
abundance: NA
CDR3nt: TGCGCCAGCAGCGCTTGGATTCTGGGACAGGGCATTTCTGGAAACACCATATATTTT
CDR3aa: CASSAWILGQGISGNTIYF

d_gene: NA
j_gene: TRBJ1-2
v_gene: TRBV3-1
abundance: NA
CDR3nt: TGTGCCAGCAGCCAAGGGGTTCTTAACTATGGCTACACCTTC
CDR3aa: CASSQGVLNYGYTF

d_gene: TRBD1
j_gene: TRBJ2-3
v_gene: TRBV20-1
abundance: NA
CDR3nt: TGCAGTGCTGGGCGCACAGGGGTTGGGACAGATACGCAGTATTTT
CDR3aa: CSAGRTGVGTDTQYF

d_gene: NA
j_gene: TRBJ2-1
v_gene: TRBV6-2/TRBV6-3
abundance: NA
CDR3nt: TGTGCCAGCAGTTGGCCAGCGGGTCCTTCTAGCTCCTACAATGAGCAGTTCTTC
CDR3aa: CASSWPAGPSSSYNEQFF

d_gene: NA
j_gene: TRBJ1-1
v_gene: TRBV7-9
abundance: NA
CDR3nt: TGTGCCAGCAGCTTGAGTCGGGACGTGGTGAAAAACACTGAAGCTTTCTTT
CDR3aa: CASSLSRDVVKNTEAFF